The entry below gives a single T cell receptor beta chain sequence along with its context. This CDR3 region has 12 residues. Primers: 60 Vbeta forward and 13 Jbeta reverse. Here immunoSEQ multiplex PCR was the method, and the copy in TCRdb shows in-frame clones only, minus some. Of approximately 130,000 clones listed, 81% are singletons. This entry is derived from a study of cytomegalovirus exposure and HLA in healthy donors. The rearrangement joins TRBV12-1 to TRBJ1-5. TRBV12-1 is given as a pseudogene. The sample taken for sequencing was PBMCs. This clonotype was sampled from a man aged 18 to 29 in good health and CMV-seronegative. The CDR3 loop reads CASSPREQPQHF. The DNA of the CDR3 is TGTGCCAGCAGCCCGCGGGAACAGCCCCAGCATTTT.